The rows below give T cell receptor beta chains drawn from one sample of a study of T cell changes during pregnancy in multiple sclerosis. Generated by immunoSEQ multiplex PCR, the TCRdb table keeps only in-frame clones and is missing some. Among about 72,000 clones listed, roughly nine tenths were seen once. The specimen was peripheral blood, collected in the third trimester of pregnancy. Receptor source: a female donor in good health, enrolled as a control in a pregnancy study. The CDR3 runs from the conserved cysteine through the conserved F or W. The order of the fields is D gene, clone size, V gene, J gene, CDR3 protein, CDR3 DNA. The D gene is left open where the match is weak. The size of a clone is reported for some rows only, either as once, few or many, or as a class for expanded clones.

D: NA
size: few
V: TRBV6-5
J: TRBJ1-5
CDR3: CASSFRVDQPQHF
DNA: TGTGCCAGCAGTTTTCGGGTAGACCAGCCCCAGCATTTT

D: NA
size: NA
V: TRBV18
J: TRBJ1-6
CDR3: CASSPSRGGLNSPLHF
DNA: TGTGCCAGCTCACCATCGAGGGGGGGCTTGAATTCACCCCTCCACTTT

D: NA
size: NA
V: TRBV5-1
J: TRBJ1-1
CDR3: CASSPFGGDGTEAFF
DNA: TGCGCCAGCAGCCCCTTTGGAGGGGACGGCACTGAAGCTTTCTTT

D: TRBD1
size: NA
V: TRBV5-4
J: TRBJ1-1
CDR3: CASSFARGTGDQGFEAFF
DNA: TGTGCCAGCAGCTTTGCTCGCGGGACAGGGGACCAGGGTTTTGAAGCTTTCTTT

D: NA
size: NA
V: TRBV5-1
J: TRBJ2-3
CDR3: CASSLEAVTDTQYF
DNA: TGCGCCAGCAGCTTGGAGGCGGTCACAGATACGCAGTATTTT

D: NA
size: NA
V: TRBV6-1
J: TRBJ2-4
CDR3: CASIAQLYVDSPSVF
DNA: TGTGCCAGCATCGCCCAATTATATGTGGACTCCCCATCAGTCTTC

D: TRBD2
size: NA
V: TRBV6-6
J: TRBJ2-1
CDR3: CASSLLAGLYNEQFF
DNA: TGTGCCAGCAGCCTACTAGCGGGACTCTACAATGAGCAGTTCTTC

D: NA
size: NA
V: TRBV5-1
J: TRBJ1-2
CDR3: CASSSGETRAGGYTF
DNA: TGCGCCAGCAGCTCGGGCGAGACCAGGGCAGGTGGCTACACCTTC

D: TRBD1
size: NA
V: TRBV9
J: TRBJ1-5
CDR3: CASSGTGEEPQHF
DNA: TGTGCCAGCAGCGGGACAGGGGAGGAGCCCCAGCATTTT

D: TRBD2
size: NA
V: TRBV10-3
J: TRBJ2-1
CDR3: CAISETSGRGNEQFF
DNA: TGTGCCATCAGTGAGACTAGCGGGAGGGGAAATGAGCAGTTCTTC

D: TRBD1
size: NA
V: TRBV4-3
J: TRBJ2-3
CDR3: CASSPQGTGGETDTQYF
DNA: TGCGCCAGCAGCCCCCAAGGGACAGGGGGCGAAACAGATACGCAGTATTTT

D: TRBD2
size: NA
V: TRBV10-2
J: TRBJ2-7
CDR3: CASSLLAGGREQYF
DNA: TGCGCCAGCAGCTTACTAGCGGGAGGGAGGGAGCAGTACTTC

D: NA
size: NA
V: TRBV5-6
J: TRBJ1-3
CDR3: CASSRSSGNTIYF
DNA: TGTGCCAGCAGCAGGAGCTCTGGAAACACCATATATTTT

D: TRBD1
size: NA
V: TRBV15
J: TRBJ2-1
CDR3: CATGNRGTYNEQFF
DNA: TGTGCCACCGGCAACAGGGGGACCTACAATGAGCAGTTCTTC

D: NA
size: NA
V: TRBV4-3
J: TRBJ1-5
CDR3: CASSQDPGGGGNQPQHF
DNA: TGCGCCAGCAGCCAAGATCCGGGGGGCGGAGGCAATCAGCCCCAGCATTTT

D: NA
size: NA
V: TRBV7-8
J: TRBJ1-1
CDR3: CASSPWAGYTEAFF
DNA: TGTGCCAGCAGCCCCTGGGCAGGATACACTGAAGCTTTCTTT

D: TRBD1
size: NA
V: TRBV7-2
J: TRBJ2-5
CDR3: CASSLGQGSQETQYF
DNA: TGTGCCAGCAGCTTGGGACAGGGATCCCAAGAGACCCAGTACTTC

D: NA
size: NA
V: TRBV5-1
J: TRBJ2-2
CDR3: CASSLVRGQNTGELFF
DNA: TGCGCCAGCAGCTTGGTCAGGGGCCAGAACACCGGGGAGCTGTTTTTT

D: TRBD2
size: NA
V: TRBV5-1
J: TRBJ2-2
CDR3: CASSPGTINTGELFF
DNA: TGCGCCAGCAGTCCCGGGACTATAAACACCGGGGAGCTGTTTTTT

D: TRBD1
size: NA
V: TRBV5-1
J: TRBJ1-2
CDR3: CASSLDRGSYGYTF
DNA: TGCGCCAGCAGCCTGGACAGGGGAAGCTATGGCTACACCTTC

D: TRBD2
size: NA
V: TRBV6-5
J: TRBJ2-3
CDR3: CASSRGEDTQYF
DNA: TGTGCCAGCAGTCGGGGGGAGGATACGCAGTATTTT

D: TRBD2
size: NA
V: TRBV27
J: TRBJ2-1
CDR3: CASSLGPSGIGEQFF
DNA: TGTGCCAGCAGTTTAGGGCCTAGCGGGATAGGTGAGCAGTTCTTC

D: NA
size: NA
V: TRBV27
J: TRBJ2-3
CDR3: CASSFSGESTDTQYF
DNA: TGTGCCAGCAGTTTTTCGGGGGAGAGCACAGATACGCAGTATTTT

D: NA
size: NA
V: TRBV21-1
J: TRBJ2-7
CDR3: CARGQGGYEQYF
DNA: TGTGCCCGAGGACAGGGTGGATACGAGCAGTACTTC

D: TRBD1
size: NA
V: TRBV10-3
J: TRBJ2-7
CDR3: CAISEGGTGVSYEQYF
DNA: TGTGCCATCAGTGAGGGTGGGACAGGGGTTTCCTACGAGCAGTACTTC

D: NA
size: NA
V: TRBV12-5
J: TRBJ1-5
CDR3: CASGAPDWGQPQHF
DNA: TGTGCTAGTGGGGCGCCGGACTGGGGTCAGCCCCAGCATTTT

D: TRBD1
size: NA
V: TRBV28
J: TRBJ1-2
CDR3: CASSSTGVSNYGYTF
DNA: TGTGCCAGCAGTTCCACAGGGGTCTCTAACTATGGCTACACCTTC

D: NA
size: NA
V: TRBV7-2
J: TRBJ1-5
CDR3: CASSAAGGQPQHF
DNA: TGTGCCAGCAGCGCGGCTGGAGGGCAGCCCCAGCATTTT

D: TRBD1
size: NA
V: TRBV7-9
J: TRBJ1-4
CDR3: CASSYRGTNEKLFF
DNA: TGTGCCAGCAGCTACAGGGGAACTAATGAAAAACTGTTTTTT

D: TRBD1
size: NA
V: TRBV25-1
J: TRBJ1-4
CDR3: CASTGQGFPNEKLFF
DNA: TGTGCCAGCACCGGACAGGGGTTTCCTAATGAAAAACTGTTTTTT

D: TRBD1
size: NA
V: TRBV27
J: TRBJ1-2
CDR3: CASKRTGRDGYTF
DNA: TGTGCCAGCAAAAGGACAGGGAGGGATGGCTACACCTTC

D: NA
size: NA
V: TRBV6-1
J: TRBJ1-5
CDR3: CASGGVYQPQHF
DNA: TGTGCCAGCGGCGGGGTTTATCAGCCCCAGCATTTT

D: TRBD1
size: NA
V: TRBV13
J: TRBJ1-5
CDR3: CASSLGQGKTQPQHF
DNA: TGTGCCAGCAGCCTGGGACAGGGGAAAACTCAGCCCCAGCATTTT

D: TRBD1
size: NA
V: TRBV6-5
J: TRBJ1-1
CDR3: CASSVTGSTEAFF
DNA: TGTGCCAGCAGTGTGACAGGGAGCACTGAAGCTTTCTTT

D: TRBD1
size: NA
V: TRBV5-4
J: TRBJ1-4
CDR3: CASSPGQGEGEKLFF
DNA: TGTGCCAGCAGCCCGGGACAGGGGGAAGGTGAAAAACTGTTTTTT

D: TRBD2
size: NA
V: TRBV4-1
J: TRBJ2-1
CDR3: CASNPGGASNHEQFF
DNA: TGCGCCAGCAACCCGGGGGGGGCGAGTAACCATGAGCAGTTCTTC

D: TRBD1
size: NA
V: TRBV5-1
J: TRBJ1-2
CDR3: CASSSTGSYGYTF
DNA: TGCGCCAGCAGCTCGACAGGGTCCTATGGCTACACCTTC

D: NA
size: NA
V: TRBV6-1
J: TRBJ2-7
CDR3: CASSEALARSSYEQYF
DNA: TGTGCCAGCAGTGAAGCGCTAGCGAGGAGCTCCTACGAGCAGTACTTC

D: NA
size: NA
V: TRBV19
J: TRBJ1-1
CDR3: CASSISGVRGNTEAFF
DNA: TGTGCCAGTAGTATATCGGGGGTGCGGGGGAACACTGAAGCTTTCTTT

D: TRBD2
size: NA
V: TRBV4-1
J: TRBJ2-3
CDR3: CASSSRTSGGADTQYF
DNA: TGCGCCAGCAGCTCCCGGACTAGCGGGGGGGCAGATACGCAGTATTTT

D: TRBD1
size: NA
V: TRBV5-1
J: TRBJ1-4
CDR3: CASSLSDAGGTEKLFF
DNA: TGCGCCAGCAGCCTGTCGGATGCAGGGGGCACTGAAAAACTGTTTTTT

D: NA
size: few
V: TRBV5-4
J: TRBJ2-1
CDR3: CASRPDSYNEQFF
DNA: TGTGCCAGCAGACCAGACAGCTACAATGAGCAGTTCTTC

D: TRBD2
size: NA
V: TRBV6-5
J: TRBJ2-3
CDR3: CASSYRLAGGPYTQYF
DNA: TGTGCCAGCAGTTACCGACTAGCGGGGGGGCCATATACGCAGTATTTT

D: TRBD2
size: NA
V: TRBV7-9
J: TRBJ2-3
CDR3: CASSWGDSGVDTQYF
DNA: TGTGCCAGCAGCTGGGGGGATAGCGGGGTAGATACGCAGTATTTT

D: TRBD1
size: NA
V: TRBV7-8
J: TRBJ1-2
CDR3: CASSLTGGNYGYTF
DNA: TGTGCCAGCAGCTTGACAGGGGGGAACTATGGCTACACCTTC

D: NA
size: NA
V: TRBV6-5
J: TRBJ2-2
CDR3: CASSYRLNTGELFF
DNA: TGTGCCAGCAGTTACCGACTCAACACCGGGGAGCTGTTTTTT

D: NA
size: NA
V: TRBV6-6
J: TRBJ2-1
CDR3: CASSSGLGRQFF
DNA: TGTGCCAGCAGTTCGGGCCTGGGGAGGCAGTTCTTC

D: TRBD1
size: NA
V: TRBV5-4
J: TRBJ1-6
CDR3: CASSLPGQGESPLHF
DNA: TGTGCCAGCAGCCTTCCGGGACAGGGCGAATCACCCCTCCACTTT

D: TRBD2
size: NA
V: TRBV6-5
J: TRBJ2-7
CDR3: CASRVAGVVYEQYF
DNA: TGTGCCAGCAGAGTAGCGGGAGTAGTCTACGAGCAGTACTTC

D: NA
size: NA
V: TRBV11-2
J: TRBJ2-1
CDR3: CASSPSSPYNEQFF
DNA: TGTGCCAGCAGCCCAAGTAGTCCCTACAATGAGCAGTTCTTC

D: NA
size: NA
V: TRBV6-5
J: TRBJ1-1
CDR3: CASSYATGGSTEAFF
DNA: TGTGCCAGCAGTTACGCTACCGGGGGGAGCACTGAAGCTTTCTTT